This TCR beta chain was retrieved from a study of shared clonotypes between healthy human individuals (dated by TCRdb to 2019 to 2021). Concerning the study at large: The cohort comprised two women and a few men aged 18 to 49 years. To increase sequencing depth and limit assay-specific biases, TCR repertoire library preparation and sequencing were carried out by different laboratories using diverse techniques. Blood TCR repertoires of about five healthy adults were deeply sequenced to estimate repertoire size and the extent of clonotype sharing between individuals. Between about 0.94 and 8.9 billion PBMCs per donor were obtained by leukapheresis. The investigation overall reported the following: Pairwise subsampling led to the expectation that sequencing depth would affect the degree of clonotype sharing among donors. Because the study included a small number of donors, the genetic and exposure-history diversity represented was limited. Only blood was sampled, and tissue TCR repertoires likely differ from those in blood.

Donors were healthy HIV-negative adults with no recently reported acute infections or vaccinations. Every donor was a Caucasian adult living in Nashville, Tennessee, USA. For unsorted samples, 70 million to 95 million PBMCs were counted, and genomic DNA was extracted using the QIAamp DNA Blood Mini kit. Blood was collected by leukapheresis, and PBMCs were isolated by Ficoll-Histopaque density gradient centrifugation and then cryopreserved in liquid nitrogen vapor phase. Using the deep immunoSEQ assay, TCR CDR3 regions were amplified from genomic DNA by multiplex PCR. Genomic DNA extracted from each cell subset was distributed evenly over all wells of several immunoSEQ 96-well plates, and each plate served as one replicate. For unsorted PBMC, approximately 310 ng genomic DNA, equal to about 29,000 T cell genomes, was loaded into each replicate PCR. Ten immunoSEQ deep assay plates were used to sequence unsorted PBMC genomic DNA. The purified libraries were quantified using a Qubit 3.0 fluorometer, sized with a Bioanalyzer 2100, and then quantified again using the KAPA Library Quantification kit. Every immunoSEQ 96-well plate was sequenced on a separate single-read 150-cycle Illumina NextSeq 550 flow cell. The source study handled its data this way. Because the immunoSEQ output included only junctional sequences and no quality scores, the filtering could not be the same as the filtering used for full-length reads. Sequences were annotated with PyIR, a Python wrapper for IgBLAST v1.9, using IMGT germline references to assign V/J genes and CDR3. Reads with weak V/J assignments (E-value above 1e-6), missing CDR3, stop codons, out-of-frame junctions, or ambiguous translated residues were removed. V3J clonotypes were defined as sequences sharing an identical inferred V gene, J gene, and CDR3 amino acid sequence. The percentage overlap between two repertoires was calculated by dividing the number of shared unique clonotypes by the size of the smaller repertoire. Richness of each repertoire was evaluated using RTK rarefaction, the Chao1 estimator, and Recon v2.1 estimates of unobserved clonotypes. In TCRdb, the immuneACCESS table is reduced to in-frame sequences with V and J assigned. These tables do not hold every clone; where another copy was compared, an unresolved V gene accounts for under half, and the others remain unexplained. That table supplies the V and J calls and clone size; D and trimming were determined from the DNA. The sample table contains roughly 500,000 clones; only one count was recorded for roughly 80% of them. The ten largest clones add up to about 13% of the sample.

In this sample, this clone turned up a few times. The antigen this receptor binds is unknown. One base away there is no much larger clone; base qualities are not given. The source of this sequence is a woman between 35 and 50 years old in good health. Some clones in this sample may be carry-over from other donors' samples. Specimen: PBMCs.

The CDR3 here reads CASSYTGSTEAFF. At the DNA level, the sequence is TGTGCCAGCAGTTACACAGGGAGTACTGAAGCTTTCTTT. The chain joins TRBV6-6 to TRBJ1-1, with TRBD1 as a weak D call on 6 bases. Reading the germline V gene (reference sequence) gives CDR1 MNHNY and CDR2 SVGAGI. The trim is 2 bases for V and 5 bases for J, with a gap of 9 bases between the germline ends. Reading from cysteine to phenylalanine, the CDR3 counts 13 amino acids. Only the CDR3 DNA stays, 39 bases, in frame from base 1.